One sample yielded the 8 T cell receptor beta chains listed below, sequenced in a study of cytomegalovirus exposure and HLA in healthy donors (dated by TCRdb to the late 2010s). Libraries were made using the immunoSEQ multiplex PCR assay. For the multiplex PCR, a mixture combining 60 forward primers for TCR Vbeta segments and 13 reverse primers for TCR Jbeta segments was used. TCRdb took over this immuneACCESS table, retaining in-frame rearrangements with V and J assigned. Such tables are incomplete; in checked studies, under half of the missing clones stem from an unresolved V gene, and the remainder is unexplained. This sample comprises approximately 170,000 clones, 65% to 85% of them detected only once. The ten largest clonotypes hold approximately 7% of the sample. The sequencing sample was made of PBMCs. The receptors here all came from a woman between 35 and 50 years old in good health and CMV-seropositive.

This clone was seen just once. The chain has TRBV27 and TRBJ1-6; possible D gene TRBD1, 5 bases. Germline V gene lookup returns CDR1 MNHEY and CDR2 SMNVEV (reference sequence). The CDR3 extends over 15 amino acids. Trimming cost V 7 bases and J 2 bases, with 12 bases left between them. The CDR3, as DNA: TGTGCCAGCAACTTGGGGGGACCCTATAATTCACCCCTCCACTTT. This gives the protein CASNLGGPYNSPLHF.

The chain combines TRBV7-9 with TRBJ2-5, with TRBD1 matching 11 bases. The CDR3 is made up of 16 amino acids. Trimming removed 4 bases from V and 5 bases from J; junction bases left unmatched: 9. Germline-derived CDR1 and CDR2 are SEHNR and FQNEAQ (reference sequence). The CDR3 reads CASSSPGQGAWETQYF. CDR3 bases: TGTGCCAGCAGCTCTCCAGGACAGGGGGCATGGGAGACCCAGTACTTC.

This clone has only a few counts. The chain has TRBV4-2 and TRBJ2-1, with 9 nucleotides matching TRBD1. The CDR3 sequence is 13 residues long. Germline V gene lookup returns CDR1 LGHNA and CDR2 YNFKEQ. Unmatched junction bases numbered 5, after V lost 4 bases and J lost 10 bases. This CDR3 reads CASSPQGAREQFF. The CDR3 nucleotides read TGTGCCAGCAGCCCACAGGGGGCGAGGGAGCAGTTCTTC.

The genes are TRBV2 and TRBJ2-4; 9 bases are shared with TRBD1. The V gene end was trimmed by 6 bases and the J gene end by 1 base; junction bases not matched to a gene: 10. Germline CDR1 is SNHLY and CDR2 is FYNNEI. This CDR3 has 17 residues. The CDR3 nucleotides read TGTGCCAGCAGCGGGACAGGGTTTTCTCGGGCCAAAAACATTCAGTACTTC. This translates into CASSGTGFSRAKNIQYF.

A single count supports this clone. This chain links TRBV13 with TRBJ1-2; the D gene is possibly TRBD1 (5 bases). The CDR3 spans 15 residues. V lost 5 bases and J 1 base, leaving 14 bases between the germline ends. CDR1 is PRHDT, CDR2 FYEKMQ, per germline (reference sequence). DNA for the CDR3: TGTGCCAGCAGCCCAGTTGGACAAAGTAACTATGGCTACACCTTC. Encoded protein: CASSPVGQSNYGYTF.

V and J are TRBV7-6 and TRBJ1-5, with D uncertain. Germline loops: CDR1 SGHVS, CDR2 FNYEAQ. The CDR3 is 14 amino acids. V lost 2 bases and J 5 bases, leaving 10 bases between the germline ends. The CDR3 spells CASSLRVRDQPQHF. CDR3 bases: TGTGCCAGCAGCTTACGGGTGAGGGATCAGCCCCAGCATTTT.

CDR3 loop: CASSLTLLLTGGTPVTQYF. Here the CDR3 DNA reads TGTGCCAGCAGCTTAACCCTTTTACTGACAGGGGGCACTCCAGTAACCCAGTACTTC. This chain connects TRBV7-2 to TRBJ2-5, with TRBD1 identical over 10 bases. The V gene end was trimmed by 2 bases and the J gene end by 8 bases; junction bases not matched to a gene: 20. Germline CDR1 is SGHTA and CDR2 is FQGNSA. This CDR3 contains 19 residues.

This chain joins TRBV5-4 and TRBJ1-1, with unresolved D. The V and J ends lost 4 bases and 4 bases respectively, with 11 bases between them. CDR1 and CDR2 from the germline V gene are SGHNT and YYREEE (reference sequence). The CDR3 consists of 13 residues. The CDR3, as DNA: TGTGCCAGCAGCCTTGAAATGAGCACTGAAGCTTTCTTT. Translated, it gives CASSLEMSTEAFF. Variable domain in full (rest from reference TRBV5-4 and TRBJ1-1): ETGVTQSPTHLIKTRGQQVTLRCSSQSGHNTVSWYQQALGQGPQFIFQYYREEENGRGNFPPRFSGLQFPNYSSELNVNALELDDSALYLCASSLEMSTEAFFGQGTRLTVV.